Listed below are T cell receptor beta chains from one sample, sequenced in a study of human T cells and chemical hapten exposure. MiXCR, run by TCRdb on the RACE reads, gives a single entry per CDR3 protein. The sample lists approximately 85,000 distinct CDR3 sequences; roughly a tenth were seen once. The sequences come from whole blood, collected in connection with sensitization to the hapten diphenylcyclopropenone (DPC). These receptors were obtained from a woman aged 25 to 45 with alopecia areata. Some clones in this sample may be carry-over from other donors' samples. Both conserved end residues are trimmed from each CDR3.

TRBV7-2,TRBJ2-5,ASRPPGAGPQETQY
TRBV7-2,TRBJ2-5,ASSLGRAQY
TRBV7-9,TRBJ2-7,ASSLGGQGYEQY
TRBV20-1,TRBJ1-2,SAAKGQGGYGYT
TRBV4-1,TRBJ1-3,ASSAQSSSGNTIY
TRBV28,TRBJ2-7,ASSLYRTESSYEQY
TRBV3-1,TRBJ2-6,ASSQAGGSGANVLT
TRBV3-1,TRBJ1-1,ASSSSPEAF
TRBV27,TRBJ2-7,ASSLGLRYEQY
TRBV12-5,TRBJ2-1,ASALRGPPYNEQF
TRBV29-1,TRBJ2-3,SARTGGTDTQY
TRBV11-2,TRBJ1-6,ASSRGQGGSPLH
TRBV6-2/TRBV6-3,TRBJ2-2,ASSYARSTAGELF
TRBV15,TRBJ2-2,ATRRDREANTGELF
TRBV4-2,TRBJ1-6,ASSQDYDREDSPLH
TRBV7-9,TRBJ2-3,ASSPRQGAHADTQY
TRBV5-1,TRBJ2-3,ASSLATAQDTQY
TRBV20-1,TRBJ2-7,SFLGSKGPKGYEQY
TRBV29-1,TRBJ2-2,GYGPGTLTGELF
TRBV29-1,TRBJ2-1,SVPGLAEYNEQF
TRBV20-1,TRBJ2-7,SARELGGSSSYEQY
TRBV4-2,TRBJ2-1,ASTRDSYNEQF
TRBV18,TRBJ2-5,ASSPRDTGGGETQY
TRBV7-9,TRBJ2-1,ASSYPLTRGSYNEQF
TRBV20-1,TRBJ1-4,SAVQRTGSEKLF
TRBV12-3/TRBV12-4,TRBJ2-7,ASSQDRGRGQY